This section outlines one TCR beta chain sequence together with its context. The data were obtained in a study of blood T cell repertoires in COVID-19. Study-level information: PBMCs, B-cell-depleted T cells, or T cells provided the cDNA or gDNA that made up the material.

Sequencing used immunoSEQ multiplex PCR; TCRdb keeps in-frame clones, though not all of them. This table has 180,000 or so clones, approximately 88% appearing once. The CDR3 loop spans 14 amino acids. CDR1 is LGHDT, CDR2 YNNKEL, per germline (reference sequence). Trimming removed 2 bases from V and 2 bases from J, with 9 bases in between. The chain has TRBV3-1 (or the pseudogene TRBV3-2) and TRBJ2-5; D uncertain. The sequence derives from a young woman with acute or convalescent COVID-19. Specimen: peripheral blood. In nucleotides, the CDR3 is TGTGCCAGCAGCCAACTAGGCCTGCAAGAGACCCAGTACTTC. It is translated as CASSQLGLQETQYF.